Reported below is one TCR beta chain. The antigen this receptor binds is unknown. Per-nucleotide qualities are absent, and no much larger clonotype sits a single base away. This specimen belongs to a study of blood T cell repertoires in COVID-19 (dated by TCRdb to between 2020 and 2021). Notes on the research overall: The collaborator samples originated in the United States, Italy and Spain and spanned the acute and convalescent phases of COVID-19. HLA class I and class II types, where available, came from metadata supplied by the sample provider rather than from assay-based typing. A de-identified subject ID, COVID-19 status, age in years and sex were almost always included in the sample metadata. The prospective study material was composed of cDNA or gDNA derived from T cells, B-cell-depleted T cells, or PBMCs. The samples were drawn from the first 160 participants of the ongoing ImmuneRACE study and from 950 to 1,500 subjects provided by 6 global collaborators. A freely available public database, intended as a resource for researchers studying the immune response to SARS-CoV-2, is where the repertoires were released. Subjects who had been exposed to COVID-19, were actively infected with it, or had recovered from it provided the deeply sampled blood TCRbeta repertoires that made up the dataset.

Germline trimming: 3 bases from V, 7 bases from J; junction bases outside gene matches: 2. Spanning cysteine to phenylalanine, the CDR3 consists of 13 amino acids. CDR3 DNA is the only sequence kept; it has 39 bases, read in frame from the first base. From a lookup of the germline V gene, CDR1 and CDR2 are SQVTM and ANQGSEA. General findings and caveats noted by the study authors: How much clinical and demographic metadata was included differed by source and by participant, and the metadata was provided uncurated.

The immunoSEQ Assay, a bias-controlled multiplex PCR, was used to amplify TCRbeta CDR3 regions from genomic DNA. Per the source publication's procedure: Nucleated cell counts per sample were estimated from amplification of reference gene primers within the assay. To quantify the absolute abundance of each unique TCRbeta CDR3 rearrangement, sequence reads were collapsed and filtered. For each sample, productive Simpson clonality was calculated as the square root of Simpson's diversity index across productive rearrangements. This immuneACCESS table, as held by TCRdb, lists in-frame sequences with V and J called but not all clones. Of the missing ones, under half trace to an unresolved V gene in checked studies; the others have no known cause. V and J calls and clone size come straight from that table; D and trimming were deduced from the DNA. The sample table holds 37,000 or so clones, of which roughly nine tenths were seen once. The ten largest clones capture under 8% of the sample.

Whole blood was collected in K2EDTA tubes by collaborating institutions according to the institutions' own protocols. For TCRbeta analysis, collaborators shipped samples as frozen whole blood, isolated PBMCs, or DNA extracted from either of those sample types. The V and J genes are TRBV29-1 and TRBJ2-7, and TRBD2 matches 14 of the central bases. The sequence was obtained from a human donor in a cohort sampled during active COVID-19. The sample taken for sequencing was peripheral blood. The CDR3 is CSVEGTSGGEQYF. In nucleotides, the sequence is TGCAGCGTTGAGGGGACTAGCGGGGGTGAGCAGTACTTC.